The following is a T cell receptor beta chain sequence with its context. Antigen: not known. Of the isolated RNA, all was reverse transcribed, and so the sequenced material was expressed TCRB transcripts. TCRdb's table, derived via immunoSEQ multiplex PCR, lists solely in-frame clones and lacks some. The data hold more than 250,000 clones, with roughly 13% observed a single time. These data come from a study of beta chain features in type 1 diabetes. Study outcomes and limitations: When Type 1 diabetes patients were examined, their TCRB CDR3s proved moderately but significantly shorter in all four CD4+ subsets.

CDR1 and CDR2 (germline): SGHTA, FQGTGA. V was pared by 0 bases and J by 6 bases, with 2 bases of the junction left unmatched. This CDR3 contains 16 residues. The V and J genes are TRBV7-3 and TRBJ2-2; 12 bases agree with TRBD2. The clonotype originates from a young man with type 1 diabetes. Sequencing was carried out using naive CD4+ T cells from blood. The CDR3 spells CASSLTPSGRAGELFF. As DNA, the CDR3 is TGTGCCAGCAGCTTAACCCCTAGCGGGAGGGCCGGGGAGCTGTTTTTT. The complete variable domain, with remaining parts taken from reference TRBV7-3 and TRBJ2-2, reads GAGVSQTPSNKVTEKGKYVELRCDPISGHTALYWYRQSLGQGPEFLIYFQGTGAADDSGLPNDRFFAVRPEGSVSTLKIQRTERGDSAVYLCASSLTPSGRAGELFFGEGSRLTVL.